These 10 T cell receptor beta chains were sequenced from one sample in a study of cytomegalovirus exposure and HLA in healthy donors. Primers: 60 Vbeta forward and 13 Jbeta reverse. Clones were sequenced by immunoSEQ multiplex PCR, and TCRdb holds only the in-frame ones, with some missing. This table has approximately 130,000 clones, 70% to 80% appearing once. Specimen: PBMCs. The receptors were gathered from a woman between 55 and 75 years old in good health and CMV-seropositive.

The chain recombines TRBV6-5 with TRBJ2-7; no definite D call. CDR1 is MNHEY and CDR2 is SVGAGI in the germline V gene. Trimming pared 4 bases from V and 6 bases from J, leaving 16 bases between. The CDR3 extends over 14 amino acids. CDR3 region: CASSFERLIGEQYF. The CDR3 nucleotides read TGTGCCAGCAGTTTTGAGAGACTCATAGGCGAGCAGTACTTC.

The table lists this clone with a count of one. The V gene is TRBV9, the J gene TRBJ2-1; no definite D call. Germline CDR1 is SGDLS and CDR2 is YYNGEE. With 0 bases removed from V and 0 bases from J, the gap between germline ends came to 7 bases. There are 15 residues in the CDR3. In DNA form, the CDR3 reads TGTGCCAGCAGCGTAGGCCCTAGCTCCTACAATGAGCAGTTCTTC. The encoded protein is CASSVGPSSYNEQFF.

This sequence joins TRBV7-8 and TRBJ1-2; D is undetermined. In germline, CDR1 is SGHVS, CDR2 FQNEAQ. V dropped 1 base and J dropped 8 bases, with 8 bases sitting between them. This CDR3 has 12 residues. For the CDR3, the DNA is TGTGCCAGCAGCTTAGTAGCTGGAGGCTACACCTTC. It translates to CASSLVAGGYTF.

The gene calls are TRBV6-5 and TRBJ1-2; D gene unclear. Germline lookup yields CDR1 MNHEY and CDR2 SVGAGI. This CDR3 region has 13 residues. Trimming left V 5 bases short and J 0 bases short, with 7 bases between. The CDR3 region is CASSQTANYGYTF. CDR3 sequence (DNA): TGTGCCAGCAGTCAAACAGCTAACTATGGCTACACCTTC.

The chain carries TRBV27 and TRBJ1-6; 8 bases are a match to TRBD1. Losses at the gene ends were 6 bases for V and 5 bases for J; bases not matched to a gene: 6. This CDR3 comprises 15 residues. Germline lookup yields CDR1 MNHEY and CDR2 SMNVEV (reference sequence). CDR3 coding DNA: TGTGCCAGCAGACCTGGGACAGGAGATAATTCACCCCTCCACTTT. Translated, it gives CASRPGTGDNSPLHF.

The chain recombines TRBV28 with TRBJ2-5; D not certain. The J call may be mistaken, given a closer DNA end match to TRBJ2-7. The CDR3 runs 12 residues. Germline CDR1 is MDHEN and CDR2 is SYDVKM. CDR3 amino acids: CASSSNLYEQYF. In DNA, the CDR3 is TGTGCCAGCAGTTCCAACCTCTACGAGCAGTACTTC.

J is TRBJ2-7 and V is TRBV6-5; D perhaps matches TRBD1 (6 bases). V lost 7 bases, J lost 7 bases, and 11 bases lay in between. CDR3 length: 11 residues. The germline V gene has CDR1 MNHEY and CDR2 SVGAGI. The CDR3 bases are TGTGCCAGCAACAGGGTGGGGGAGCAGTACTTC. Protein product: CASNRVGEQYF.

V is TRBV9 and J is TRBJ1-5; TRBD1 agrees at 8 bases. Germline loops: CDR1 SGDLS, CDR2 YYNGEE. The CDR3 extends over 14 amino acids. V shed 0 bases, J shed 7 bases, and the junction held 3 bases outside the gene matches. In DNA, the CDR3 is TGTGCCAGCAGCGTAGCAGGGGGCCAGCAGCCCCAGCATTTT. Protein: CASSVAGGQQPQHF.

The V and J genes are TRBV5-4 and TRBJ2-1; 7 bases are a match to TRBD2. The CDR3 has 19 residues. Losses at the gene ends were 4 bases for V and 1 base for J; bases not matched to a gene: 17. Germline CDR1 is SGHNT and CDR2 is YYREEE (reference sequence). CDR3 sequence (DNA): TGTGCCAGCAGCCTGGCTGGTGCCGGGGGGACTGTATCCTACAATGAGCAGTTCTTC. This codes for CASSLAGAGGTVSYNEQFF. Full variable domain (outside the CDR3, taken from reference TRBV5-4 and TRBJ2-1): ETGVTQSPTHLIKTRGQQVTLRCSSQSGHNTVSWYQQALGQGPQFIFQYYREEENGRGNFPPRFSGLQFPNYSSELNVNALELDDSALYLCASSLAGAGGTVSYNEQFFGPGTRLTVL.

The V call is TRBV6-1, the J call TRBJ1-2; D gene uncertain. With 3 bases removed from V and 4 bases from J, the gap between germline ends came to 9 bases. CDR1 is MNHNS and CDR2 is SASEGT in the germline V gene. There are 13 residues in the CDR3. The DNA of the CDR3 is TGTGCCAGCAGTGACAGTCCCTCCTATGGCTACACCTTC. Its translation: CASSDSPSYGYTF.